This T cell receptor beta chain was identified in a study of response to subunit inactivated influenza vaccine. TCRdb reanalysed the RT-PCR reads using MiXCR and keeps one entry per CDR3 protein. Here the sample spans around 710,000 distinct CDR3 sequences, roughly 14% being singletons. This clonotype appeared a few times. Its specificity is not known. One end of the junction fails to match germline, which may point to a read error. The study, taken as a whole, reports: With each seasonal influenza vaccination, the authors suggested, few new T cells are recruited.

CDR3 length: 15 residues. The germline V gene encodes CDR1 LGHNA and CDR2 YSLEER. The rearrangement uses TRBV4-3 and TRBJ2-2; D remains unclear. The TCR sequence derives from a man aged 50-60 years who received an inactivated influenza vaccine. The sample here was PBMCs from blood, taken approximately 15 days before vaccination. The DNA of the CDR3 is TGCGCCAACAGCCAAGATCGGACCCAGACCGGGGAGCTGTTTTTT. This encodes CANSQDRTQTGELFF.